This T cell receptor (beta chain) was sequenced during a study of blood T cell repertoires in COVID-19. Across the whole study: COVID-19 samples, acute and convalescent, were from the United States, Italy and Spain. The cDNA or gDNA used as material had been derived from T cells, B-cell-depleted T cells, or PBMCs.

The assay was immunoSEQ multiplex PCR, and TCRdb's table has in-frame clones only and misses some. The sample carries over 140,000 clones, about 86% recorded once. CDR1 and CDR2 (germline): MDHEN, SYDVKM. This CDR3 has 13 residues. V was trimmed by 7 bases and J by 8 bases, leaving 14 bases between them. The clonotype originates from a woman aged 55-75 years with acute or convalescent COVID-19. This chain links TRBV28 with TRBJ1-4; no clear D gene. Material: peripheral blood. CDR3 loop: CASTLVGREKLFF. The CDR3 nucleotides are TGTGCCAGCACCCTTGTCGGTCGGGAAAAACTGTTTTTT.